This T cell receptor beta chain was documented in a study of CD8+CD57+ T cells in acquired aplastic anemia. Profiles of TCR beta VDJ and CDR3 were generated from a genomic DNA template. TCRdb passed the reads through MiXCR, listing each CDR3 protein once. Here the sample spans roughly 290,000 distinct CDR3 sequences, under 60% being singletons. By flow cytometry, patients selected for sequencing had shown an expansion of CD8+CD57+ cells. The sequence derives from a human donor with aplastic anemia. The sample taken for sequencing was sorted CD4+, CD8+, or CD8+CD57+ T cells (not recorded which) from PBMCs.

This chain's CDR3 is CASSLMAYNEQFF. DNA of the CDR3: TGTGCCAGCAGCTTAATGGCCTACAATGAGCAGTTCTTC. The chain employs TRBV13 and TRBJ2-1; D not resolved. V gave up 2 bases and J gave up 2 bases, with 4 bases separating them. Germline V gene sequence: CDR1 PRHDT, CDR2 FYEKMQ (reference sequence). The CDR3 consists of 13 residues.